This T cell receptor beta chain was retrieved from a study of T cell responses to AZD1222 COVID-19 vaccine. Whole-study findings and limits: Females made up more of the donors, who were largely white British, and clonal diversity may have come out too low.

After removal of 3 bases from V and 5 bases from J, the junction contained 3 bases not matched to a gene. This CDR3 spans 14 amino acids. The germline CDR1 and CDR2 sequences are MDHEN and SYDVKM. About this clone: Its antigen is unidentified.

Using immunoSEQ multiplex PCR, the repertoire was profiled, and TCRdb retains in-frame clones only, with some absent. The table records fewer than 85,000 clones, under 95% of them present only once. Sequencing was performed on peripheral blood, taken on day 0 of AZD1222 vaccination. The TCR comes from an adult in good health. The V gene is TRBV28, the J gene TRBJ1-1, with TRBD1 matching over 10 bases. The CDR3 protein is CASSLTGGYTEAFF. In DNA, the CDR3 is TGTGCCAGCAGTTTGACAGGGGGCTATACTGAAGCTTTCTTT. The full variable domain, completed using reference TRBV28 and TRBJ1-1, is DVKVTQSSRYLVKRTGEKVFLECVQDMDHENMFWYRQDPGLGLRLIYFSYDVKMKEKGDIPEGYSVSREKKERFSLILESASTNQTSMYLCASSLTGGYTEAFFGQGTRLTVV.